The clone carrying this TCR beta chain has more than one count but fewer than ten. Its target is unknown. V was trimmed by 3 bases and J by 6 bases, leaving 17 bases between them. The CDR3 extends over 15 amino acids. Germline CDR1 is MNHNY and CDR2 is SVGAGI (reference sequence). The sample originates from a study of shared clonotypes between healthy human individuals. Study background: Used for every donor were three CD4 naive, three CD4 memory, two CD8 naive and one CD8 memory plate.

In the CD4+ fraction, cells were divided into CD45RA+ naive and CD45RA-negative memory subsets. DNA at about 190 ng, approximately 30,000 T cell genomes, went into sorted-subset replicate PCRs. Repertoires were generated with immunoSEQ multiplex PCR, while TCRdb's copy carries only in-frame clones and drops some. The table has 190,000 or so clones, 66% seen once; the top ten hold around 9.3%. Findings of the study overall: About 5% of naive CD4 clonotypes were shared across several donors.

The sequencing input was memory CD4+ T cells sorted from blood. Subset defined: CD45RA-negative fraction. This receptor was identified in a man aged 25-40 years in good health. This chain links TRBV6-6 with TRBJ1-2; no clear D gene. CDR3 region: CASSYSIGRSDGYTF. CDR3 sequence (DNA): TGTGCCAGCAGTTATAGTATAGGGCGGTCAGATGGCTACACCTTC.